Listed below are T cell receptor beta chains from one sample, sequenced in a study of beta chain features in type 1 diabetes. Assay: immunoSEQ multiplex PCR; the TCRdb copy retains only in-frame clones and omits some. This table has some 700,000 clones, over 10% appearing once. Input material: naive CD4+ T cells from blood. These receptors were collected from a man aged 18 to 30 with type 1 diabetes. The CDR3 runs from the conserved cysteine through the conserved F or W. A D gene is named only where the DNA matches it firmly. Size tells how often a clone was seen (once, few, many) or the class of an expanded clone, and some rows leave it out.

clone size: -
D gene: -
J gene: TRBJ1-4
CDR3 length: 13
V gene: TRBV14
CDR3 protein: CASRGTEERKLFF
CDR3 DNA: TGTGCCAGCAGAGGGACCGAAGAAAGAAAACTGTTTTTT

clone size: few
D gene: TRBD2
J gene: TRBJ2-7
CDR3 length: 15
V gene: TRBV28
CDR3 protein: CASSFHLAGVYEQYF
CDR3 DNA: TGTGCCAGCAGTTTTCACTTGGCGGGGGTTTACGAGCAGTACTTC

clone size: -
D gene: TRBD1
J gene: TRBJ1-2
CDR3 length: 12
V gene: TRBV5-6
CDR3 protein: CASSFDRDGYTF
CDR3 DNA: TGTGCCAGCAGCTTCGACAGGGATGGCTACACCTTC

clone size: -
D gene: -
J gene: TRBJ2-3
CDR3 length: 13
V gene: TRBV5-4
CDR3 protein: CASSLATADTQYF
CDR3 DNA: TGTGCCAGCAGCTTGGCCACTGCAGATACGCAGTATTTT

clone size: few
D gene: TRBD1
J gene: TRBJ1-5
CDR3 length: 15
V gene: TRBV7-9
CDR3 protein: CASSYGTGEGQPQHF
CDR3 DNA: TGTGCCAGCAGCTACGGGACAGGGGAGGGTCAGCCCCAGCATTTT

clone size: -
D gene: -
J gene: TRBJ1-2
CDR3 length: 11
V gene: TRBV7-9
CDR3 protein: CASSSTGLSTF
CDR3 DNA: TGTGCCAGCAGCTCTACAGGGTTAAGCACCTTC

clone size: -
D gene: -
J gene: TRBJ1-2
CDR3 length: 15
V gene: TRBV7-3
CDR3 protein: CASSLSGDKGYGYTF
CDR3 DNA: TGTGCCAGCAGCTTAAGTGGGGACAAGGGCTATGGCTACACCTTC

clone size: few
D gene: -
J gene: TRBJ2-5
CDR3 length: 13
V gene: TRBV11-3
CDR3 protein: CASSSGSQETQYF
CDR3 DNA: TGTGCCAGCAGCTCGGGCAGCCAAGAGACCCAGTACTTC

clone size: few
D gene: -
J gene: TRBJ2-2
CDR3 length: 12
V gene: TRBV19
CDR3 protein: CASSLFPGELFF
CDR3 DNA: TGTGCCAGTAGTTTATTTCCCGGGGAGCTGTTTTTT

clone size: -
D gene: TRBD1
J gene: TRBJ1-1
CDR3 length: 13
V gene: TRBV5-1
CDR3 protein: CASSTGQLDEAFF
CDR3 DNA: TGCGCCAGCAGTACGGGACAGCTAGACGAAGCTTTCTTT

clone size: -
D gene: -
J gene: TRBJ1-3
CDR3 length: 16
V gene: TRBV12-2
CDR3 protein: CASRLAMNISGNTIYF
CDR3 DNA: TGTGCAAGTCGCTTAGCGATGAACATCTCTGGAAACACCATATATTTT

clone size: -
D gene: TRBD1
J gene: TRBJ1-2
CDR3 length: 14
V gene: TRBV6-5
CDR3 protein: CASRTGQGTRGYTF
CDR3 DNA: TGTGCCAGCAGGACGGGACAGGGGACCCGTGGCTACACCTTC

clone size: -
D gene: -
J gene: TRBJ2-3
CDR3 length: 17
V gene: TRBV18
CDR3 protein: CASSPPGLGEATDTQYF
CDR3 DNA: TGTGCCAGCTCACCACCGGGGTTGGGTGAAGCCACAGATACGCAGTATTTT

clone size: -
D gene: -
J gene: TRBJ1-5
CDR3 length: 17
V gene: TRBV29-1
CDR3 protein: CSVSVPGVGGSNQPQHF
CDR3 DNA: TGCAGCGTTAGCGTTCCCGGGGTTGGGGGCAGCAATCAGCCCCAGCATTTT

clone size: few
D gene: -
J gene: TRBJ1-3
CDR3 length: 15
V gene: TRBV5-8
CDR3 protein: CASSLGSGTGNTIYF
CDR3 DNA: TGTGCCAGCAGCTTGGGGTCGGGGACTGGAAACACCATATATTTT

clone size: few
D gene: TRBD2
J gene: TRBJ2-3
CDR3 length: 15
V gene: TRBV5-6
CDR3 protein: CASSLGLAFPDTQYF
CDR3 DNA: TGTGCCAGCAGCTTAGGACTAGCTTTTCCAGATACGCAGTATTTT

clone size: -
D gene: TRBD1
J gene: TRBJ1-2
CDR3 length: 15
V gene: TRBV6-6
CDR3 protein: CASSYSAQGWGGYTF
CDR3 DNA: TGTGCCAGCAGTTACTCGGCACAGGGGTGGGGAGGCTACACCTTC

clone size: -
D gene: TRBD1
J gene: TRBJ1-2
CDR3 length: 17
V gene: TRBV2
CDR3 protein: CASSELDPGQNDYGYTF
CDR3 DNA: TGTGCCAGCAGTGAATTGGACCCGGGACAGAATGACTATGGCTACACCTTC

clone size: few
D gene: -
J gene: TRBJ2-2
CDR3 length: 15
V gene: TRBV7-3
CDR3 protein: CASSLNVRNTGELFF
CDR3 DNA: TGTGCCAGCAGCTTAAACGTCAGGAACACCGGGGAGCTGTTTTTT

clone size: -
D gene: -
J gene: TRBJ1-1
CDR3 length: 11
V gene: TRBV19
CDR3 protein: CASKGAVEAFF
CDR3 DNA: TGTGCCAGTAAAGGGGCGGTTGAAGCTTTCTTT

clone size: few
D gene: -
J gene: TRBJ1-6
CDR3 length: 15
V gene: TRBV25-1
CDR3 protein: CASRPWGITSSPLHF
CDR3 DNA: TGTGCCAGCAGGCCCTGGGGAATTACAAGCTCACCCCTCCACTTT

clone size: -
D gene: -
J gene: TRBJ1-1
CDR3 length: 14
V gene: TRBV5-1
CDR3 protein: CASSLDRANTEAFF
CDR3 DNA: TGCGCCAGCAGCTTGGACAGGGCGAACACTGAAGCTTTCTTT

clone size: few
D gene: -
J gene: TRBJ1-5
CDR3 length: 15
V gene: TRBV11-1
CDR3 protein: CASSLAPLRGQPQHF
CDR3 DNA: TGTGCCAGCAGCTTAGCGCCTCTCAGAGGTCAGCCCCAGCATTTT

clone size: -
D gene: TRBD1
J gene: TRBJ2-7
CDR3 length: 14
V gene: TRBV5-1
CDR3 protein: CASSPGQGSYEQYF
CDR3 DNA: TGCGCCAGCAGCCCCGGACAGGGCTCCTACGAGCAGTACTTC

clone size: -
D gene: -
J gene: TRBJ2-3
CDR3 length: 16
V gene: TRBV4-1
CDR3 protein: CASSQVPFPWADTQYF
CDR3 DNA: TGCGCCAGCAGTCAAGTCCCCTTCCCTTGGGCAGATACGCAGTATTTT

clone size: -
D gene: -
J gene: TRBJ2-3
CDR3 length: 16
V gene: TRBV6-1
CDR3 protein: CASSEGWGSGTDTQYF
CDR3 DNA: TGTGCCAGCAGTGAAGGTTGGGGGTCGGGCACAGATACGCAGTATTTT

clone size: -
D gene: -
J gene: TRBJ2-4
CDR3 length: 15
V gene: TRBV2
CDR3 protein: CASSAETLAKNIQYF
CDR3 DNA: TGTGCCAGCAGTGCAGAAACCTTAGCCAAAAACATTCAGTACTTC

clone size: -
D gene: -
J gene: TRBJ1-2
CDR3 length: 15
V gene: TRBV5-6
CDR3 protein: CASSLLDRDNYGYTF
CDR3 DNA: TGTGCCAGCAGCTTATTGGACAGAGATAACTATGGCTACACCTTC

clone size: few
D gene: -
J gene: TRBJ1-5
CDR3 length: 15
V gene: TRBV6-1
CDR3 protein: CASSENPGGNQPQHF
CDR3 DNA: TGTGCCAGCAGTGAAAACCCAGGGGGCAATCAGCCCCAGCATTTT

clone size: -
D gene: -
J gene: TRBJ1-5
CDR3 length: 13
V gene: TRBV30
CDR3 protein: CAWSVAHDQPQHF
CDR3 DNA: TGTGCCTGGAGTGTAGCCCACGATCAGCCCCAGCATTTT

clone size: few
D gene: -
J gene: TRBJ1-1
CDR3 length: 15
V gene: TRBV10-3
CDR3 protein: CATRSDGASNTEAFF
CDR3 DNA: TGTGCCACTCGTTCCGACGGAGCGTCTAACACTGAAGCTTTCTTT

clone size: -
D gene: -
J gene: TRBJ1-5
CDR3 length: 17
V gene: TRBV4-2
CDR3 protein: CASSHRPPEQSNQPQHF
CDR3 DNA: TGTGCCAGCAGCCACCGACCCCCCGAACAAAGCAATCAGCCCCAGCATTTT

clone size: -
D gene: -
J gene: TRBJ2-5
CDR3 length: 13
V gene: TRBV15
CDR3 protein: CATRITSSETQYF
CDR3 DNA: TGTGCCACCCGAATCACTAGCTCAGAGACCCAGTACTTC

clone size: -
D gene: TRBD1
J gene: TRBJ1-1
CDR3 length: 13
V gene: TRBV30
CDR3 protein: CARITGDNTEAFF
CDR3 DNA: TGTGCCCGAATAACAGGGGACAACACTGAAGCTTTCTTT

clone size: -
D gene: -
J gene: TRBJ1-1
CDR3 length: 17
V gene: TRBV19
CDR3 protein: CASSIEGVANTGTEAFF
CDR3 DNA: TGTGCCAGTAGTATAGAGGGGGTAGCAAACACGGGCACTGAAGCTTTCTTT

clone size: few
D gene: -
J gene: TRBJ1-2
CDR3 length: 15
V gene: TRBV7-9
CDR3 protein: CASSPLERGNYGYTF
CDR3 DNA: TGTGCCAGCAGCCCCCTGGAACGGGGTAACTATGGCTACACCTTC